Following are 26 T cell receptor beta chains from one sample sequenced in a study of T-cell memory formation after mild COVID-19 (dated by TCRdb to the early 2020s). Library preparation employed 5' RACE. Sequencing was carried out with an Illumina NovaSeq 6000. TCRdb cleaned the public reads at Q25 with fastp, built clones with MiXCR and kept in-frame beta chains. Every entry covers one CDR3 protein and lists the most common genes and DNA from its rows. In this sample the table shows roughly 51,000 distinct CDR3 sequences, around 7.3% of which occur a single time. The top ten clones comprise about 1.5% of the sample. Sequenced input: PBMCs or a T cell subset sorted from them (not recorded which). The receptor source for this set is a man between 18 and 29 years old who had mild COVID-19 (a few samples of this study predate the infection). The sample titles of this study are shuffled in the database, so cell type and time point are left out; the donor was told from shared clones.

This clonotype was seen ten or more times. J is TRBJ2-2 and V is TRBV5-6; D is undetermined. V was shortened by 0 bases and J by 5 bases, with 11 bases between the two germline ends. CDR1 SGHDT and CDR2 YYEEEE come from the germline V gene. The CDR3 has 15 residues. In DNA, the CDR3 is TGTGCCAGCAGCTTGGGGTGGTCCCGAACCGGGGAGCTGTTTTTT. Translation: CASSLGWSRTGELFF.

The rearrangement joins TRBV18 to TRBJ1-6; D gene ambiguous. CDR3 length equals 12 residues. CDR1 and CDR2 from the germline V gene are KGHSH and LQKENI. The V and J ends lost 2 bases and 8 bases respectively, with 4 bases between them. In DNA form, the CDR3 reads TGTGCCAGCTCACCAGGGGATTCACCCCTCCACTTT. As protein: CASSPGDSPLHF.

This clonotype has more than one count but fewer than ten. The V call is TRBV20-1, the J call TRBJ2-3; 8 positions agree with TRBD1. V lost 4 bases to trimming and J lost 5 bases; unmatched junction nucleotides: 8. This CDR3 has 14 residues. Germline V gene sequence: CDR1 DFQATT, CDR2 SNEGSKA (reference sequence). This CDR3 is CSAKDTGGLDTQYF. As DNA, the CDR3 is TGCAGTGCTAAGGACACAGGGGGATTAGATACGCAGTATTTT.

This clonotype was recorded a few times. The chain links TRBV9 to TRBJ2-2; 9 bases map to TRBD2. This CDR3 comprises 16 residues. Germline values: CDR1 SGDLS, CDR2 YYNGEE. J was trimmed by 7 bases and V by 0 bases; bases with no gene match: 7. The CDR3 loop reads CASSVGASGDYGELFF. DNA for the CDR3: TGTGCCAGCAGCGTAGGGGCTAGCGGGGATTACGGGGAGCTGTTTTTT.

There are a few counts of this clonotype. The chain employs TRBV10-3 and TRBJ1-1; D may be TRBD1 (6 bases). The CDR3 totals 15 residues. Per germline, CDR1 ENHRY and CDR2 SYGVKD. The V end was cut by 6 bases, the J end by 0 bases, with 14 bases between. The CDR3 region has the DNA TGTGCCATCAGCCAAACGGACAGTTTGAACACTGAAGCTTTCTTT. Its translation: CAISQTDSLNTEAFF.

This clonotype has a count of ten or more. The chain is built from TRBV7-2 and TRBJ2-1, with 8 bases identical to TRBD1. Germline values: CDR1 SGHTA, CDR2 FQGNSA. CDR3 size: 11 residues. Trimming at V came to 5 bases and at J to 15 bases, leaving 6 bases not matched to a gene. CDR3 amino acids: CASSEDRVRFF. The CDR3 DNA reads TGTGCCAGCAGCGAGGACAGGGTACGGTTCTTC.

The chain is built from TRBV6-5 and TRBJ1-2, with TRBD1 as a possible D gene (5 bases). Trimming stripped 6 bases from V and 10 bases from J, with 15 bases between. Germline V gives CDR1 MNHEY, CDR2 SVGAGI. This CDR3 spans 12 amino acids. CDR3 amino acids: CASSNPSTDYTF. The CDR3 region has the DNA TGTGCCAGCAGCAACCCATCGACAGACTACACCTTC.

This clonotype was observed a handful of times. The gene calls are TRBV5-5 and TRBJ1-2, with D tentatively TRBD1 (5 bases). The CDR3 length is 15 residues. V was pared by 5 bases and J by 2 bases, with 16 bases between. The germline V gene has CDR1 SGHKS and CDR2 YYEKEE (reference sequence). CDR3 amino acids: CASSWTPQENYGYTF. CDR3 in DNA: TGTGCCAGCAGTTGGACTCCACAGGAAAACTATGGCTACACCTTC.

The chain joins TRBV6-2 or TRBV6-3 to TRBJ1-2, with 9 bases matching TRBD1. The CDR3 has 17 residues. The V gene end was trimmed by 0 bases and the J gene end by 7 bases; junction bases not matched to a gene: 12. In germline, CDR1 is MNHEY, CDR2 SVGEGT. The CDR3 region has the DNA TGTGCCAGCAGTTACTCGACGGAACAGGGGGCGGTGTTTGGCTACACCTTC. Translating gives CASSYSTEQGAVFGYTF.

This clonotype was seen repeatedly, ten times or more. The chain couples TRBV29-1 to TRBJ2-5; D uncertain. The CDR3 is 12 amino acids. The ends were cut back, 1 base at V and 1 base at J, with 4 bases in the middle. Looked up from germline, CDR1 is SQVTM and CDR2 is ANQGSEA. CDR3 amino acids: CSVEAGQETQYF. The CDR3 nucleotides are TGCAGCGTTGAAGCCGGCCAAGAGACCCAGTACTTC.

This clonotype has just a few counts. The gene calls are TRBV6-5 and TRBJ1-2, with 10 bases fitting TRBD1. Germline CDR1 reads MNHEY; CDR2 reads SVGAGI. J was trimmed by 9 bases and V by 7 bases; bases with no gene match: 8. This CDR3 comprises 13 residues. This CDR3 is CASTPDRGLSYTF. CDR3 nucleotides: TGTGCCAGCACCCCGGACAGGGGGTTGAGCTACACCTTC.

The rearrangement uses TRBV7-9 and TRBJ1-1; the D is unclear. V lost 5 bases to trimming and J lost 1 base, with 11 bases between them. This CDR3 contains 14 residues. CDR1 is SEHNR, CDR2 FQNEAQ, per germline (reference sequence). Written as DNA, the CDR3 is TGTGCCAGCAGCCTCAGGACCGAGAACACTGAAGCTTTCTTT. The encoded protein is CASSLRTENTEAFF.

This clonotype was seen ten or more times. The V gene is TRBV27, the J gene TRBJ2-1, with 9 bases aligning to TRBD2. There are 13 residues in the CDR3. J was trimmed by 16 bases and V by 7 bases; bases with no gene match: 14. Germline V gene sequence: CDR1 MNHEY, CDR2 SMNVEV (reference sequence). The CDR3 loop reads CASTDRGGAFTFF. The CDR3 coding sequence is TGTGCCAGCACCGACCGCGGGGGGGCCTTTACATTCTTC.

V usage is TRBV20-1 and J usage is TRBJ2-5; 12 bases are shared with TRBD2. Trimming cost V 2 bases and J 6 bases; bases outside gene matches: 10. The germline V gene has CDR1 DFQATT and CDR2 SNEGSKA (reference sequence). The CDR3 loop spans 16 amino acids. CDR3 amino acids: CSARPTLAGGLKTQYF. As DNA, the CDR3 is TGCAGTGCTAGACCTACGCTAGCGGGGGGGCTAAAGACCCAGTACTTC.

This clonotype has just a few counts. The chain has TRBV4-1 and TRBJ2-3; 10 bases fit TRBD2. This CDR3 comprises 17 residues. V was clipped by 3 bases and J by 4 bases; unmatched bases: 10. The germline CDR1 and CDR2 sequences are MGHRA and YSYEKL. This chain's CDR3 is CASSQGVAGGSPDTQYF. For the CDR3, the DNA is TGCGCCAGCAGCCAGGGGGTAGCGGGGGGCTCCCCAGATACGCAGTATTTT.

This clonotype was counted many times. The chain links TRBV12-3 or TRBV12-4 to TRBJ1-1; D unclear. This CDR3 is 13 amino acids long. V was trimmed by 7 bases and J by 7 bases, leaving 16 bases between them. The DNA for the CDR3 is TGTGCCAGCACCGAGATCGTCGGGAGTGAAGCTTTCTTT. The encoded protein is CASTEIVGSEAFF.

As for this clonotype: A much larger clone differs from this one at a single base, so this may be a read error. The gene calls are TRBV24-1 and TRBJ2-1; D is uncertain. The length of the CDR3 is 13 residues. The germline gives CDR1 KGHDR, CDR2 SFDVKD. The CDR3 region has the DNA TGTGCCACCAGTGATTTAAATGGGAATGAGAAGTTCTTC. Amino acids: CATSDLNGNEKFF.

This clonotype has a count of ten or more. The chain uses TRBV9 and TRBJ2-3; D ambiguous. The germline CDR1 and CDR2 sequences are SGDLS and YYNGEE. The V end was cut by 0 bases, the J end by 3 bases, with 14 bases between. The CDR3 spans 16 residues. The chain's CDR3 is CASSVGSVAITDTQYF. CDR3 DNA: TGTGCCAGCAGCGTAGGATCAGTCGCAATAACAGATACGCAGTATTTT.

The genes are TRBV11-1 and TRBJ2-1, with 7 bases lining up with TRBD2. The V segment lost 1 base and the J segment 2 bases; nucleotides outside the gene matches: 8. This CDR3 is built from 17 residues. Germline V CDR1 and CDR2: SGHAT, FQDESV (reference sequence). The CDR3: CASSLVRQAGPYNEQFF. CDR3 in DNA: TGTGCCAGCAGCTTAGTGCGGCAAGCGGGGCCCTACAATGAGCAGTTCTTC. The variable domain in full, completed from reference TRBV11-1 and TRBJ2-1, reads EAEVAQSPRYKITEKSQAVAFWCDPISGHATLYWYRQILGQGPELLVQFQDESVVDDSQLPKDRFSAERLKGVDSTLKIQPAELGDSAMYLCASSLVRQAGPYNEQFFGPGTRLTVL.

This clonotype was seen repeatedly, ten times or more. This chain links TRBV20-1 with TRBJ2-1, with D perhaps TRBD2 (6 bases). Trimming cost V 2 bases and J 7 bases, with 15 bases left between them. Germline CDR1 DFQATT, CDR2 SNEGSKA (reference sequence). The CDR3 is 14 residues long. Here the CDR3 reads CSARRTTSMNEQFF. In nucleotides, the CDR3 is TGCAGTGCTAGACGAACCACTAGCATGAATGAGCAGTTCTTC.

The sample holds many counts of this clonotype. The rearrangement uses TRBV3-1 and TRBJ2-5; D remains ambiguous. Germline CDR1 is LGHDT and CDR2 is YNNKEL (reference sequence). The CDR3 has 12 amino acids. V was trimmed by 5 bases and J by 7 bases, leaving 11 bases between them. For the CDR3, the DNA is TGTGCCAGCAGCTATACTTCTGGGACCCAGTACTTC. Its protein is CASSYTSGTQYF.

In its sample, this clonotype was seen many times. The chain carries TRBV7-9 and TRBJ1-1; no clear D gene. Germline CDR1 SEHNR, CDR2 FQNEAQ (reference sequence). This CDR3 spans 13 amino acids. The ends were cut back, 7 bases at V and 4 bases at J, with 13 bases in the middle. CDR3 sequence: CASISLEGTEAFF. For the CDR3, the DNA is TGTGCCAGCATCTCTTTAGAGGGCACTGAAGCTTTCTTT.

V gene TRBV7-2 combines with J gene TRBJ2-7; D gene uncertain. The CDR3 consists of 11 residues. CDR1 and CDR2 from the germline V gene are SGHTA and FQGNSA. V was shortened by 2 bases and J by 6 bases, with 5 bases between the two germline ends. The chain's CDR3 is CASSLSLEQYF. CDR3 DNA: TGTGCCAGCAGCTTATCCCTCGAGCAGTACTTC.

This chain uses TRBV5-8 with TRBJ1-5; 9 nucleotides align to TRBD1. The CDR3 is made up of 17 amino acids. Trimming cost V 4 bases and J 7 bases; bases outside gene matches: 15. Germline V gives CDR1 SGHTS, CDR2 YDEGEE. For the CDR3, the DNA is TGTGCCAGCAGCGGCCGGGACAGGGACACCTTGGGGCAGCCCCAGCATTTT. Protein: CASSGRDRDTLGQPQHF.

This chain connects TRBV10-1 to TRBJ2-7; D unclear. The CDR3 consists of 15 residues. The V end lost 2 bases, the J end lost 0 bases, and 11 bases lay between the germline ends. Germline loops: CDR1 WNHNN, CDR2 SYGVQD (reference sequence). CDR3 nucleotides: TGCGCCAGCAGTGAGCGGCCAGCTCTCTCCTACGAGCAGTACGTC. This sequence encodes CASSERPALSYEQYV.

This clonotype was observed many times. The rearrangement uses TRBV7-2 and TRBJ2-1, with unresolved D. Trimming stripped 2 bases from V and 9 bases from J, with 14 bases between. This CDR3 spans 14 amino acids. Germline V gene sequence: CDR1 SGHTA, CDR2 FQGNSA. The CDR3 loop is CASSLSFTNAEQFF. The CDR3 DNA reads TGTGCCAGCAGCTTAAGTTTCACTAACGCTGAGCAGTTCTTC.